This T cell receptor (beta chain) comes out of a study of liver allograft versus peripheral blood T cells. Study summary: The authors compared T cell receptor repertoires in transplanted livers with those in the peripheral blood of recipients. General study findings and limits: Liver allograft and peripheral blood T cell receptor repertoires reportedly differed.

J gave up 5 bases and V 5 bases, and 5 bases lay outside the gene matches. The CDR3 is 13 residues long. This clonotype was seen only a few times. Antigen unknown. TCRdb ran MiXCR on the reads and lists one entry per CDR3 protein. The table includes fewer than 6,500 distinct CDR3 sequences, about a sixth detected once. This chain connects TRBV12-3 or TRBV12-4 to TRBJ1-1, with 7 bases lining up with TRBD1. The receptor comes from a human patient who had a liver transplant. These T cells may partly come from the graft donor. The CDR3 DNA is TGTGCCAGCAGTCCTCACAGGGGAACTGAAGCTTTCTTT. This translates into CASSPHRGTEAFF.